These 3 T cell receptor beta chains were sequenced from one sample in a study of cytomegalovirus exposure and HLA in healthy donors. PCR amplification relied on 60 Vbeta primers (plus 13 Jbeta primers). Only in-frame clones appear in the TCRdb table, and some are missing; sequencing was by immunoSEQ multiplex PCR. The table has 100,000 or so clones, 70% to 80% seen once. Sequencing used PBMCs. These receptors were collected from a woman aged 40 to 50 in good health and CMV-seronegative.

The chain links TRBV28 to TRBJ2-1; the match to TRBD2 covers 9 bases. Unmatched junction bases numbered 5, after V lost 6 bases and J lost 8 bases. CDR1 and CDR2 (germline): MDHEN, SYDVKM. The CDR3 covers 13 residues. The CDR3 DNA reads TGTGCCAGCAGGGCTAGCGGGGACTATGAGCAGTTCTTC. It translates to CASRASGDYEQFF.

The V call is TRBV2, the J call TRBJ1-6, with D unresolved. Germline V lookup: CDR1 SNHLY, CDR2 FYNNEI. Trimming pared 4 bases from V and 8 bases from J, leaving 9 bases between. The CDR3 runs to 13 residues. The CDR3 spells CASSGSMDSPLHF. The CDR3, as DNA: TGTGCCAGCAGTGGGAGTATGGATTCACCCCTCCACTTT.

The chain couples TRBV29-1 to TRBJ2-2; the D is unclear. V lost 5 bases, J lost 1 base, and 5 bases lay in between. CDR1 and CDR2 (germline): SQVTM, ANQGSEA. The CDR3 extends over 12 amino acids. The CDR3 region is CSVRENTGELFF. The CDR3 region has the DNA TGCAGCGTTCGCGAGAACACCGGGGAGCTGTTTTTT.